This is a list of T cell receptor beta chains from one sample in a study of shared clonotypes between healthy human individuals. The repertoire was sequenced with immunoSEQ multiplex PCR; TCRdb's copy has only in-frame clones and lacks some. Among roughly 1.5 million clones listed, around 98% were seen once. The material sequenced was naive CD4+ T cells sorted from blood. All receptors come from a man aged 25-40 years in good health. The CDR3 runs from the conserved cysteine through the conserved F or W. The D gene is left open where the match is weak.

j_call: TRBJ2-5
v_call: TRBV4-1
d_call: NA
cdr3_aa: CASSPAGTGQETQYF
cdr3_nt: TGCGCCAGCAGCCCAGCCGGGACTGGCCAAGAGACCCAGTACTTC

j_call: TRBJ2-7
v_call: TRBV19
d_call: TRBD2
cdr3_aa: CASSVVPSGDEQYF
cdr3_nt: TGTGCCAGTAGTGTAGTGCCTAGCGGTGACGAGCAGTACTTC

j_call: TRBJ1-5
v_call: TRBV6-6
d_call: TRBD1
cdr3_aa: CASRTGGTRQPQHF
cdr3_nt: TGTGCCAGCCGGACAGGGGGCACAAGGCAGCCCCAGCATTTT

j_call: TRBJ2-7
v_call: TRBV2
d_call: TRBD2
cdr3_aa: CASRATSGRFYEQYF
cdr3_nt: TGTGCCAGCAGGGCCACTAGCGGGAGGTTCTACGAGCAGTACTTC

j_call: TRBJ2-7
v_call: TRBV28
d_call: TRBD2
cdr3_aa: CASSSGERELTYEQYF
cdr3_nt: TGTGCCAGCAGTTCCGGGGAGCGGGAGTTAACCTACGAGCAGTACTTC

j_call: TRBJ2-7
v_call: TRBV25-1
d_call: NA
cdr3_aa: CASSRETAFGQYF
cdr3_nt: TGTGCCAGCAGCCGAGAAACCGCGTTTGGGCAGTACTTC

j_call: TRBJ1-3
v_call: TRBV7-8
d_call: NA
cdr3_aa: CASSPRTRVAGNTIYF
cdr3_nt: TGTGCCAGCAGCCCGCGGACCAGGGTGGCTGGAAACACCATATATTTT

j_call: TRBJ1-1
v_call: TRBV6-1
d_call: NA
cdr3_aa: CASTERGSTEAFF
cdr3_nt: TGTGCCAGCACTGAAAGAGGTAGCACTGAAGCTTTCTTT

j_call: TRBJ2-7
v_call: TRBV18
d_call: NA
cdr3_aa: CASSPGGPGGTYEQYF
cdr3_nt: TGTGCCAGCTCACCAGGGGGGCCCGGGGGGACCTACGAGCAGTACTTC

j_call: TRBJ2-7
v_call: TRBV6-5
d_call: NA
cdr3_aa: CASSHTGHYEQYF
cdr3_nt: TGTGCCAGCAGCCACACAGGGCACTACGAGCAGTACTTC

j_call: TRBJ2-3
v_call: TRBV7-6
d_call: NA
cdr3_aa: CASSLASVPDTQYF
cdr3_nt: TGTGCCAGCAGCTTAGCGTCGGTTCCAGATACGCAGTATTTT

j_call: TRBJ2-1
v_call: TRBV25-1
d_call: TRBD2
cdr3_aa: CSPPSGRQFF
cdr3_nt: TGTTCACCTCCTAGCGGGAGACAGTTCTTC